This entry lists 21 T cell receptor beta chains sequenced from one sample in a study of metastatic and nonmetastatic thyroid tumors. Thyroid surgery was preceded by no treatment in any patient. TCRdb re-clonotyped the PCR reads via MiXCR. The sample carries under 25,000 clones, 25% to 30% recorded once. Sequencing was carried out using blood. These receptors all stem from a female donor with papillary thyroid cancer or a benign thyroid nodule (not recorded which). Some clones in this sample may be carry-over from other donors' samples.

In its sample, this clone is medium-sized. The chain employs TRBV7-2 and TRBJ1-1; no firm D call. Germline CDR1 is SGHTA and CDR2 is FQGNSA. V was pared by 6 bases and J by 1 base, with 6 bases between. The CDR3 consists of 12 residues. The CDR3 region has the DNA TGTGCCAGCAGTCCGCAGAACACTGAAGCTTTCTTT. As protein: CASSPQNTEAFF. The variable domain in full, with the rest retrieved from reference TRBV7-2 and TRBJ1-1, is GAGVSQSPSNKVTEKGKDVELRCDPISGHTALYWYRQSLGQGLEFLIYFQGNSAPDKSGLPSDRFSAERTGGSVSTLTIQRTQQEDSAVYLCASSPQNTEAFFGQGTRLTVV.

V is TRBV3-1 and J is TRBJ2-3, with 10 bases that match TRBD1. Germline trimming cut 4 bases from V and 2 bases from J; bases unmatched to any gene: 6. Per the germline V gene, CDR1 is LGHDT and CDR2 is YNNKEL (reference sequence). The CDR3 totals 16 residues. The CDR3 region has the DNA TGTGCCAGCAGCCGATTGGGACAGGGGATCACAGATACGCAGTATTTT. This encodes CASSRLGQGITDTQYF.

This sequence joins TRBV18 and TRBJ1-2, with 8 positions matching TRBD1. Germline V CDR1 and CDR2: KGHSH, LQKENI. The CDR3 totals 16 residues. J lost 6 bases, V lost 2 bases, and 11 bases had no gene match. CDR3 in DNA: TGTGCCAGCTCACCAGAGGCCGCAGGGGGCCTTGATGGCTACACCTTC. Translated, it gives CASSPEAAGGLDGYTF.

This clone has only a few counts. The gene calls are TRBV6-4 and TRBJ2-6, with D perhaps matching TRBD1 or TRBD2 (5 bases each). The germline CDR1 and CDR2 sequences are MRHNA and SNTAGT. The CDR3 is 16 amino acids. With 6 bases removed from V and 0 bases from J, the gap between germline ends came to 12 bases. The CDR3 DNA reads as TGTGCCAGCAGCCGGGACGAGATCTCTGGGGCCAACGTCCTGACTTTC. Its translation is CASSRDEISGANVLTF.

This clone was seen repeatedly, ten times or more. This sequence joins TRBV7-2 and TRBJ1-4; D is unresolved. Germline V gene lookup returns CDR1 SGHTA and CDR2 FQGNSA. The length of the CDR3 is 13 residues. Trimming shortened V by 8 bases and J by 8 bases, and 15 bases separated the two germline ends. In DNA form, the CDR3 reads TGTGCCAGCGGAAAAGGGAGTGAGGAAAAACTGTTTTTT. As protein: CASGKGSEEKLFF.

In the case of this clone: Its ends do not fully match the called genes, so a read error is possible. V is TRBV6-5 and J is TRBJ1-5, with D uncertain. This CDR3 region has 12 residues. CDR1 is MNHEY and CDR2 is SVGAGI in the germline V gene. CDR3 loop: CASSCSNHPQHF. In DNA, the CDR3 is TGTGCCAGCAGTTGTAGCAATCATCCCCAGCATTTT.

This clone showed up just a few times. A read error may be the cause here, since a much bigger clone is one base away. Other DNA sequences of this sample code for an identical CDR3. The J gene is TRBJ2-2, the V gene TRBV4-2; tentatively, D is TRBD1 or TRBD2 (5 bases each). The CDR3 runs 16 residues. Germline V CDR1 and CDR2: LGHNA, YNFKEQ. DNA for the CDR3: TGTGCCAGCAGCCAAGGGACACCGACTACAGGTGGGGAGCTTTTTTTT. Its protein product is CASSQGTPTTGGELFF.

This clone came up many times. The rearrangement uses TRBV7-3 and TRBJ2-3; 8 bases agree with TRBD1. The length of the CDR3 is 13 residues. Trimming took 6 bases from V and 8 from J; bases not matched to a gene: 7. CDR1 and CDR2 (germline): SGHTA, FQGTGA. The CDR3 loop is CASRGDRGGTQYF. CDR3 nucleotides: TGTGCCAGCAGGGGTGACAGGGGTGGTACGCAGTATTTT.

Many counts were recorded for this clone. The chain links TRBV16 to TRBJ2-3; D assignment may be TRBD1 or TRBD2 (5 bases each). CDR1 KGHSY and CDR2 FQNENV come from the germline V gene. Trimming removed 2 bases from V and 0 bases from J, with 12 bases in between. This CDR3 is built from 16 residues. CDR3 nucleotide sequence: TGTGCCAGCAGCCAACATTGGGACGTAAGCACAGATACGCAGTATTTT. As protein: CASSQHWDVSTDTQYF.

The genes are TRBV6-1 and TRBJ2-7; D may be TRBD1 (6 bases). The CDR3 contains 14 residues. Trimming shortened V by 5 bases and J by 5 bases, and 16 bases separated the two germline ends. Germline CDR1 is MNHNS and CDR2 is SASEGT. CDR3 protein: CASSPQGLWDEQYV. For the CDR3, the DNA is TGTGCCAGCAGTCCTCAGGGGCTATGGGACGAGCAGTACGTC.

V and J are TRBV25-1 and TRBJ2-7; TRBD2 matches at 12 bases. Germline values: CDR1 MGHDK, CDR2 SYGVNS. Trimming at V came to 3 bases and at J to 4 bases, leaving 10 bases not matched to a gene. The length of the CDR3 is 17 residues. CDR3 loop: CASSEGQGTSGRYEQYF. CDR3 sequence (DNA): TGTGCCAGCAGTGAGGGGCAGGGAACTAGCGGGAGGTACGAGCAGTACTTC.

The chain links TRBV4-1 to TRBJ2-7, with 10 bases that match TRBD2. V dropped 5 bases and J dropped 2; count of bases not matched to a gene: 12. The CDR3 consists of 17 residues. Germline CDR1 MGHRA, CDR2 YSYEKL. The CDR3 nucleotides are TGCGCCAGCAGCGAAGTCCGTTCTAGCGGGAGTGCCTACGAGCAGTACTTC. Its translation: CASSEVRSSGSAYEQYF.

J is TRBJ2-2 and V is TRBV6-2 or TRBV6-3; TRBD2 matches 7 bases. The CDR3 is 18 residues long. The V gene end was trimmed by 0 bases and the J gene end by 4 bases; junction bases not matched to a gene: 11. Germline CDR1 reads MNHEY; CDR2 reads SVGEGT. In nucleotides, the CDR3 is TGTGCCAGCAGTTACTCGGGAGGGTTTCAGGCTAGCACCGGGGAGCTGTTTTTT. This encodes CASSYSGGFQASTGELFF.

This clone was seen many times. V usage is TRBV18 and J usage is TRBJ2-2; D remains unclear. CDR1 and CDR2 from the germline V gene are KGHSH and LQKENI. The V gene lost 0 bases and the J gene lost 3 bases, with 8 bases spanning the gap. CDR3 size: 15 residues. Here the CDR3 reads CASSPPLGYTGELFF. The CDR3 DNA is TGTGCCAGCTCACCACCCCTCGGATACACCGGGGAGCTGTTTTTT.

This clone has ten or more counts. The chain employs TRBV15 and TRBJ2-1; D is undetermined. V shed 5 bases and J shed 7 bases, with 21 bases lying between them. Per germline, CDR1 LNHNV and CDR2 YYDKDF (reference sequence). This CDR3 has 16 amino acids. For the CDR3, the DNA is TGTGCCACCAGCCCTCGGTGGCTCTCTAGGGCAAATGAGCAGTTCTTC. Protein: CATSPRWLSRANEQFF.

This clone is medium-sized. The sample carries other DNA sequences with the same CDR3. This rearrangement joins TRBV7-6 to TRBJ2-7; 7 bases map to TRBD2. The CDR3 has 12 residues. V lost 1 base to trimming and J lost 7 bases; unmatched junction nucleotides: 1. Germline CDR1 is SGHVS and CDR2 is FNYEAQ. This chain's CDR3 is CASSLVSGEQYF. Here the CDR3 DNA reads TGTGCCAGCAGCTTAGTTAGCGGGGAGCAGTACTTC.

This clone was detected only a few times. J is TRBJ2-3 and V is TRBV29-1; 8 nucleotides match TRBD1. This CDR3 region has 13 residues. Germline V gives CDR1 SQVTM, CDR2 ANQGSEA. Trimming took 5 bases from V and 5 from J; bases not matched to a gene: 6. The CDR3 loop is CSVPGQGGDTQYF. CDR3 nucleotides: TGCAGCGTTCCCGGACAGGGTGGAGATACGCAGTATTTT.

In DNA, the CDR3 is TGCGCCAGCAGCTTGGGTCTAGCGGGAGGGTACAATGAGCAGTTCTTC. Residues: CASSLGLAGGYNEQFF. The chain links TRBV5-1 to TRBJ2-1, with 12 bases matching TRBD2. The J segment lost 4 bases and the V segment lost 0 bases, leaving 2 bases of the junction unmatched. CDR3 length: 16 residues. Germline lookup yields CDR1 SGHRS and CDR2 YFSETQ.

The chain combines TRBV10-3 with TRBJ1-1; D is possibly TRBD1 (5 bases). Per the germline V gene, CDR1 is ENHRY and CDR2 is SYGVKD. V shed 6 bases and J shed 3 bases, with 11 bases lying between them. The CDR3 runs 13 residues. The CDR3 here is CAIRITGDTEAFF. CDR3 in DNA: TGTGCCATCAGAATAACAGGTGACACTGAAGCTTTCTTT.

This clone showed up just a few times. The chain links TRBV12-3 or TRBV12-4 to TRBJ2-7; D is possibly TRBD1 or TRBD2 (6 bases each). The length of the CDR3 is 16 residues. V was cut by 2 bases and J by 7 bases, with 21 bases left in between. The CDR3 here is CASSLSVRGTGCEQYF. As DNA, the CDR3 is TGTGCCAGCAGTTTAAGTGTGCGGGGCACAGGGTGTGAGCAGTACTTC.

This chain connects TRBV20-1 to TRBJ2-7; 11 bases are a match to TRBD2. This CDR3 comprises 16 residues. The junction had 10 bases not matched to a gene; V was cut back by 6 bases and J by 0 bases. Germline V gene lookup returns CDR1 DFQATT and CDR2 SNEGSKA (reference sequence). The DNA for the CDR3 is TGCAGTGCCCCCAGGGGACTAGCGGATCCCTCCTACGAGCAGTACTTC. Protein: CSAPRGLADPSYEQYF.